These 8 T cell receptor beta chains originate from one sample sequenced in a study of T-cell memory formation after mild COVID-19. Each CDR3 protein gets one entry after TCRdb re-called the 5' RACE reads with MiXCR. Among hundreds of thousands of distinct CDR3 sequences, roughly 16% were seen once, and the ten largest hold approximately 25%. The source material was PBMCs or a T cell subset sorted from them (not recorded which). These receptors were taken from a man aged 18 to 29 who had mild COVID-19 (a few samples of this study predate the infection). Cell type and time point are not known.

The genes are TRBV4-1 and TRBJ2-7, with a possible D match to TRBD2 (6 bases). The CDR3 covers 18 residues. V dropped 5 bases and J dropped 2 bases, with 25 bases sitting between them. The V gene's germline CDR1 is MGHRA and CDR2 YSYEKL. The CDR3 sequence: CASSAYPGDSVLAYEQYF. DNA for the CDR3: TGCGCCAGCAGCGCCTACCCGGGAGACAGTGTTTTAGCCTACGAGCAGTACTTC.

The V call is TRBV10-3, the J call TRBJ2-7; no clear D gene. Germline CDR1 ENHRY, CDR2 SYGVKD. There are 15 residues in the CDR3. V dropped 2 bases and J dropped 5 bases, with 16 bases sitting between them. The CDR3 DNA is TGTGCCATCAGTGAGAAGGCAGGTGTAAGGCACGAGCAGTACTTC. Protein product: CAISEKAGVRHEQYF.

This clonotype showed up just a few times. The chain has TRBV12-3 or TRBV12-4 and TRBJ1-6, with D maybe TRBD1 (5 bases). The CDR3 is 16 amino acids. Between the trimmed V and J ends, which lost 5 bases and 5 bases, there was a span of 16 bases. CDR3 in amino acids: CASSRGFSRDNSPLHF. The CDR3 bases are TGTGCCAGCAGTCGGGGTTTTAGCAGGGATAATTCACCCCTCCACTTT.

In its sample, this clonotype was seen once. The genes are TRBV3-1 and TRBJ1-2, with TRBD1 matching 7 bases. Germline-derived CDR1 and CDR2 are LGHDT and YNNKEL (reference sequence). V was clipped by 2 bases and J by 7 bases; unmatched bases: 4. The length of the CDR3 is 13 residues. The CDR3 DNA reads TGTGCCAGCAGCCAAATACAGGGGTCTGGCTACACCTTC. Protein product: CASSQIQGSGYTF.

This clonotype was detected only a few times. V is TRBV6-1 and J is TRBJ2-3, with D perhaps matching TRBD1 or TRBD2 (6 bases each). V lost 1 base to trimming and J lost 8 bases, with 7 bases between them. CDR3 length equals 12 residues. Germline lookup yields CDR1 MNHNS and CDR2 SASEGT. CDR3 sequence: CASSEGGATQYF. In DNA, the CDR3 is TGTGCCAGCAGTGAAGGGGGGGCTACGCAGTATTTT.

This clonotype has a handful of counts. The chain has TRBV7-2 and TRBJ1-1, with a possible D match to TRBD1 (5 bases). V lost 3 bases and J 1 base, leaving 9 bases between the germline ends. This CDR3 comprises 14 residues. Germline CDR1 SGHTA, CDR2 FQGNSA. CDR3 loop: CASSFRQTNTEAFF. The CDR3 nucleotides read TGTGCCAGCAGCTTCCGACAGACGAACACTGAAGCTTTCTTT. The complete variable domain, with remaining parts taken from reference TRBV7-2 and TRBJ1-1, reads GAGVSQSPSNKVTEKGKDVELRCDPISGHTALYWYRQSLGQGLEFLIYFQGNSAPDKSGLPSDRFSAERTGGSVSTLTIQRTQQEDSAVYLCASSFRQTNTEAFFGQGTRLTVV.

V and J are TRBV1 and TRBJ1-1. TRBV1 is deemed a pseudogene. The CDR3 totals 14 residues. The CDR3 DNA reads as TGCACCAGCAGCCAAGGGGCAGTCACTTATGAAGCTTTCTTT. Amino acid sequence: CTSSQGAVTYEAFF.

This clonotype was seen more than once but under ten times. The V and J genes are TRBV7-9 and TRBJ1-1; the D is unclear. Germline V gene sequence: CDR1 SEHNR, CDR2 FQNEAQ (reference sequence). The CDR3 contains 13 residues. Trimming cost V 5 bases and J 4 bases, with 11 bases left between them. As DNA, the CDR3 is TGTGCCAGCAGCCCGATAACATCCACTGAAGCTTTCTTT. Translated, it gives CASSPITSTEAFF.